This is a list of T cell receptor beta chains from one sample in a study of blood T cell repertoires in COVID-19. The data were produced by immunoSEQ multiplex PCR, yet TCRdb's version contains in-frame clones alone and is incomplete. The data show 300,000 to 350,000 clones, around nine tenths seen once. Sequenced input: peripheral blood. These TCRs come from a woman in her twenties or thirties with COVID-19, enrolled during active disease. Both conserved end residues are part of each CDR3. The order of the fields is J gene, V gene, clone size, D gene, CDR3 DNA, CDR3 protein. D genes are given only for firm matches. For some rows the clone size is stated as once, few or many, or as a class when expanded; others skip it.

j_gene: TRBJ2-7
v_gene: TRBV4-1
abundance: NA
d_gene: TRBD2
CDR3nt: TGCGCCAGCAGCCAAAGGCTAGCGGGCTTCTACGAGCAGTACTTC
CDR3aa: CASSQRLAGFYEQYF

j_gene: TRBJ2-7
v_gene: TRBV15
abundance: NA
d_gene: NA
CDR3nt: TGTGCCACCAGCAGAGTTACCGCAGGGCCCAACGAGCAGTACTTC
CDR3aa: CATSRVTAGPNEQYF

j_gene: TRBJ2-1
v_gene: TRBV5-8
abundance: NA
d_gene: TRBD2
CDR3nt: TGTGCCAGTGAGCGGGAGAGCTCCTACAATGAGCAGTTCTTC
CDR3aa: CASERESSYNEQFF

j_gene: TRBJ1-2
v_gene: TRBV25-1
abundance: once
d_gene: TRBD1
CDR3nt: TGTGCCAGCAGTGAACGGGACAGCTATGGCTACACCTTC
CDR3aa: CASSERDSYGYTF

j_gene: TRBJ2-5
v_gene: TRBV9
abundance: once
d_gene: NA
CDR3nt: TGTGCCAGCAGCGTAGCAGGCAGGGGTGAGACCCAGTACTTC
CDR3aa: CASSVAGRGETQYF

j_gene: TRBJ2-7
v_gene: TRBV28
abundance: few
d_gene: NA
CDR3nt: TGTGCCAGCAGGCCCCGGGGCGGGGCCTACGAGCAGTACTTC
CDR3aa: CASRPRGGAYEQYF

j_gene: TRBJ1-5
v_gene: TRBV7-2
abundance: NA
d_gene: NA
CDR3nt: TGTGCCAGCAGCTTAGATGCGGCGGGAAATCAGCCCCAGCATTTT
CDR3aa: CASSLDAAGNQPQHF

j_gene: TRBJ2-1
v_gene: TRBV5-1
abundance: NA
d_gene: TRBD2
CDR3nt: TGCGCCAGCAGCGGCCTTAGCGGGAGCTCCTACAATGAGCAGTTCTTC
CDR3aa: CASSGLSGSSYNEQFF

j_gene: TRBJ1-5
v_gene: TRBV6-5
abundance: NA
d_gene: NA
CDR3nt: TGTGCCAGCAGCCGAGGGAGATTGGGCAATCAGCCCCAGCATTTT
CDR3aa: CASSRGRLGNQPQHF

j_gene: TRBJ2-5
v_gene: TRBV3-1/TRBV3-2
abundance: NA
d_gene: NA
CDR3nt: TGTGCCAGCAGCCAAGCTAGGATGGAGACCCAGTACTTC
CDR3aa: CASSQARMETQYF

j_gene: TRBJ1-4
v_gene: TRBV9
abundance: NA
d_gene: NA
CDR3nt: TGTGCCAGCAGCGTAGCTCGGGCGGGTAATGAAAAACTGTTTTTT
CDR3aa: CASSVARAGNEKLFF

j_gene: TRBJ2-5
v_gene: TRBV7-9
abundance: NA
d_gene: NA
CDR3nt: TGTGCCAGCAGCTTAGCGAGCCCTCCGGAGACCCAGTACTTC
CDR3aa: CASSLASPPETQYF

j_gene: TRBJ2-1
v_gene: TRBV13
abundance: NA
d_gene: TRBD2
CDR3nt: TGTGCCAGCAGCCTCGGACTAGCGGGAGTCCACAATGAGCAGTTCTTC
CDR3aa: CASSLGLAGVHNEQFF

j_gene: TRBJ2-7
v_gene: TRBV29-1
abundance: NA
d_gene: TRBD2
CDR3nt: TGCAGCGTTTATACTAGCGGGAGCACCTACGAGCAGTACTTC
CDR3aa: CSVYTSGSTYEQYF

j_gene: TRBJ1-6
v_gene: TRBV5-1
abundance: NA
d_gene: NA
CDR3nt: TGCGCCAGCAGCTTGCAGGGTTCACCCCTCCACTTT
CDR3aa: CASSLQGSPLHF

j_gene: TRBJ1-1
v_gene: TRBV10-3
abundance: NA
d_gene: NA
CDR3nt: TGTGCCATCAGTCCACCCCCAGGGTTCACTGAAGCTTTCTTT
CDR3aa: CAISPPPGFTEAFF

j_gene: TRBJ1-4
v_gene: TRBV19
abundance: NA
d_gene: NA
CDR3nt: TGTGCCAGTAGTCTTGGGCGGACAGCCCTAAATGAAAAACTGTTTTTT
CDR3aa: CASSLGRTALNEKLFF

j_gene: TRBJ1-2
v_gene: TRBV4-1
abundance: NA
d_gene: NA
CDR3nt: TGCGCCAGCAGCCAAGGGGGAGGGAGTCTTAACTATGGCTACACCTTC
CDR3aa: CASSQGGGSLNYGYTF

j_gene: TRBJ2-6
v_gene: TRBV7-6
abundance: NA
d_gene: NA
CDR3nt: TGTGCCAGCAGCTTCCAGACTTCTGGGGCCAACGTCCTGACTTTC
CDR3aa: CASSFQTSGANVLTF

j_gene: TRBJ1-3
v_gene: TRBV19
abundance: few
d_gene: TRBD1
CDR3nt: TGTGCCAGTAGTATCCCGACAGGGTCTGGAAACACCATATATTTT
CDR3aa: CASSIPTGSGNTIYF

j_gene: TRBJ2-1
v_gene: TRBV15
abundance: NA
d_gene: NA
CDR3nt: TGTGCCACCAGCAGAGTGGAGGGTCTAGTCGTTAATGAGCAGTTCTTC
CDR3aa: CATSRVEGLVVNEQFF

j_gene: TRBJ1-3
v_gene: TRBV29-1
abundance: few
d_gene: NA
CDR3nt: TGCAGCTTCAGGGCTGGAAACACCATATATTTT
CDR3aa: CSFRAGNTIYF

j_gene: TRBJ1-5
v_gene: TRBV2
abundance: few
d_gene: NA
CDR3nt: TGTGCCAGCAGTCCTGGAGAGTTCAATCAGCCCCAGCATTTT
CDR3aa: CASSPGEFNQPQHF

j_gene: TRBJ1-4
v_gene: TRBV6-5
abundance: NA
d_gene: NA
CDR3nt: TGTGCCAGCAGTTACTCTAGGACAACAGAACAGTTTTTT
CDR3aa: CASSYSRTTEQFF

j_gene: TRBJ1-6
v_gene: TRBV3-1/TRBV3-2
abundance: NA
d_gene: NA
CDR3nt: TGTGCCAGCAGCCAAAACGACAGGCCAAATTCACCCCTCCACTTT
CDR3aa: CASSQNDRPNSPLHF

j_gene: TRBJ2-2
v_gene: TRBV28
abundance: NA
d_gene: NA
CDR3nt: TGTGCCAGCAGTCCTATGGGACAAATCACCGGGGAGCTGTTTTTT
CDR3aa: CASSPMGQITGELFF

j_gene: TRBJ2-7
v_gene: TRBV2
abundance: NA
d_gene: TRBD2
CDR3nt: TGTGCCAGCAGTTATCTAGCGGGAGGGGCCACCTACGAGCAGTACTTC
CDR3aa: CASSYLAGGATYEQYF

j_gene: TRBJ2-2
v_gene: TRBV28
abundance: NA
d_gene: TRBD2
CDR3nt: TGTGCCAGCAGTTTAGGACTAGGGAGCTCGGGGGAGCTGTTTTTT
CDR3aa: CASSLGLGSSGELFF

j_gene: TRBJ1-5
v_gene: TRBV15
abundance: NA
d_gene: NA
CDR3nt: TGTGCCACCAGCAGGGCAGGGGATGGCAATCAGCCCCAGCATTTT
CDR3aa: CATSRAGDGNQPQHF

j_gene: TRBJ2-1
v_gene: TRBV7-3
abundance: NA
d_gene: TRBD2
CDR3nt: TGTGCCAGCAGCTTAACGGCTGGACTAGTCTATGAGCAGTTCTTC
CDR3aa: CASSLTAGLVYEQFF

j_gene: TRBJ1-1
v_gene: TRBV6-5
abundance: few
d_gene: NA
CDR3nt: TGTGCCAGCAGTAAACACGGGGACACTGAAGCTTTCTTT
CDR3aa: CASSKHGDTEAFF

j_gene: TRBJ2-5
v_gene: TRBV30
abundance: NA
d_gene: NA
CDR3nt: TGTGCCTGGAGTGTACTTCAGACCCAGTACTTC
CDR3aa: CAWSVLQTQYF

j_gene: TRBJ2-2
v_gene: TRBV6-5
abundance: NA
d_gene: NA
CDR3nt: TGTGCCAGCAGTTACGGGCTGAACACCGGGGAGCTGTTTTTT
CDR3aa: CASSYGLNTGELFF

j_gene: TRBJ2-7
v_gene: TRBV6-6
abundance: NA
d_gene: NA
CDR3nt: TGTGCCAGCAGTTACTCGCTAGGACAAAGCTCCTACGAGCAGTACTTC
CDR3aa: CASSYSLGQSSYEQYF

j_gene: TRBJ2-3
v_gene: TRBV9
abundance: NA
d_gene: TRBD2
CDR3nt: TGTGCCAGCAGCGTAAATAGCGGGAGTCCAGATACGCAGTATTTT
CDR3aa: CASSVNSGSPDTQYF

j_gene: TRBJ2-5
v_gene: TRBV15
abundance: NA
d_gene: TRBD2
CDR3nt: TGTGCCACCAGCAAGGGGACTAGCGAGGCGGAGACCCAGTACTTC
CDR3aa: CATSKGTSEAETQYF

j_gene: TRBJ2-2
v_gene: TRBV2
abundance: NA
d_gene: NA
CDR3nt: TGTGCCAGCAGTGCCGCAGGGACGAACACCGGGGAGCTGTTTTTT
CDR3aa: CASSAAGTNTGELFF

j_gene: TRBJ1-5
v_gene: TRBV5-8
abundance: NA
d_gene: NA
CDR3nt: TGTGCCAGCAGCGTCCCCCCGGGGGATCAGCCCCAGCATTTT
CDR3aa: CASSVPPGDQPQHF

j_gene: TRBJ2-7
v_gene: TRBV3-1/TRBV3-2
abundance: NA
d_gene: NA
CDR3nt: TGTGCCAGCAGCCAAGACCACGGCTCCTACGAGCAGTACTTC
CDR3aa: CASSQDHGSYEQYF

j_gene: TRBJ1-2
v_gene: TRBV19
abundance: NA
d_gene: NA
CDR3nt: TGTGCCATTAGGGAGCCCTATGGCTACACCTTC
CDR3aa: CAIREPYGYTF

j_gene: TRBJ1-1
v_gene: TRBV6-1
abundance: NA
d_gene: NA
CDR3nt: TGTGCCAGCAGTGAGAGGATGAACACTGAAGCTTTCTTT
CDR3aa: CASSERMNTEAFF

j_gene: TRBJ2-1
v_gene: TRBV10-3
abundance: NA
d_gene: NA
CDR3nt: TGTGCCATCAGTGAAGATGGGGCCAGCTCCTACAATGAGCAGTTCTTC
CDR3aa: CAISEDGASSYNEQFF

j_gene: TRBJ1-1
v_gene: TRBV5-8
abundance: once
d_gene: NA
CDR3nt: TGTGCCAGCAGCTTGGGCAAAAAGACCCAGGGAGCTTTCTTT
CDR3aa: CASSLGKKTQGAFF

j_gene: TRBJ2-7
v_gene: TRBV7-3
abundance: few
d_gene: NA
CDR3nt: TGTGCCAGCAGCTTAAGCGGGTCCTACGAGCAGTACTTC
CDR3aa: CASSLSGSYEQYF

j_gene: TRBJ2-5
v_gene: TRBV6-1
abundance: NA
d_gene: TRBD1
CDR3nt: TGTGCCAGCAGTGAAGCCGGACAGGGGAGAGAGACCCAGTACTTC
CDR3aa: CASSEAGQGRETQYF

j_gene: TRBJ1-4
v_gene: TRBV2
abundance: NA
d_gene: NA
CDR3nt: TGTGCCAGCAGTGAAGGGGGCGCAACTAATGAAAAACTGTTTTTT
CDR3aa: CASSEGGATNEKLFF

j_gene: TRBJ2-5
v_gene: TRBV6-4
abundance: NA
d_gene: TRBD2
CDR3nt: TGTGCCAGCAGTGGTATTAGCGGGGACTCAGATACCACCCCAGAGACCCAGTACTTC
CDR3aa: CASSGISGDSDTTPETQYF

j_gene: TRBJ2-6
v_gene: TRBV5-4
abundance: NA
d_gene: NA
CDR3nt: TGTGCCAGCAGCCTTCTCTCTGGGGCCAACGTCCTGACTTTC
CDR3aa: CASSLLSGANVLTF

j_gene: TRBJ2-7
v_gene: TRBV27
abundance: NA
d_gene: NA
CDR3nt: TGTGCCAGCAGTTTACGGGGACACTACGAGCAGTACTTC
CDR3aa: CASSLRGHYEQYF

j_gene: TRBJ1-2
v_gene: TRBV5-4
abundance: NA
d_gene: NA
CDR3nt: TGTGCCAGCAGCTTGGAAAGGCGGATTAACTATGGCTACACCTTC
CDR3aa: CASSLERRINYGYTF